This record concerns one T cell receptor beta chain sequence. Its target is not known. CD4+ cell separation produced CD45RA+ naive and CD45RA-negative memory subsets. Here immunoSEQ multiplex PCR was the method, and the copy in TCRdb shows in-frame clones only, minus some. This sample carries approximately 2.5 million clones, 90% to 95% of them seen once, and the ten largest clones take over 0.12%. This record belongs to a study of shared clonotypes between healthy human individuals. Study overall: The cohort comprised a couple of women and a few men. Their ages spanned 18 to 49 years. Study observations and caveats: Around 5% was the fraction of naive CD4 clonotypes found shared across a few donors.

V dropped 6 bases and J dropped 4 bases, with 16 bases sitting between them. This CDR3 has 14 residues. Germline loops: CDR1 SGDLS, CDR2 YYNGEE. Specimen: naive CD4+ T cells sorted from blood. Subset denoted: CD45RA+ positively selected. The TCR sequence derives from a man aged 18 to 29 in good health. The J gene is TRBJ1-1, the V gene TRBV9; D remains unclear. CDR3 DNA: TGTGCCAGCACCACTCTCGAGGTAGCCACTGAAGCTTTCTTT. This sequence encodes CASTTLEVATEAFF.